Listed here is a single T cell receptor (beta chain). The data stem from a study of shared clonotypes between healthy human individuals. The V gene's germline CDR1 is MNHEY and CDR2 SMNVEV (reference sequence). The germline V and J ends were trimmed by 5 bases and 10 bases, with 23 bases remaining between them. The CDR3 runs to 16 residues. The data were produced by immunoSEQ multiplex PCR, yet TCRdb's version contains in-frame clones alone and is incomplete. The table includes about 2.4 million clones, 93% detected once. The authors divided CD4+ cells into CD45RA+ naive and CD45RA-negative memory subsets.

This receptor was taken from a man in his late teens or twenties in good health. Some clones in this sample may be carry-over from other donors' samples. Sequencing input: naive CD4+ T cells from PBMCs. Stated subset: CD45RA+ positively selected. V is TRBV27 and J is TRBJ2-2, with no clear D. The CDR3 loop is CASSLNVFGLPEELFF. In DNA form, the CDR3 reads TGTGCCAGCAGTCTGAATGTATTCGGCCTACCAGAGGAGCTGTTTTTT.